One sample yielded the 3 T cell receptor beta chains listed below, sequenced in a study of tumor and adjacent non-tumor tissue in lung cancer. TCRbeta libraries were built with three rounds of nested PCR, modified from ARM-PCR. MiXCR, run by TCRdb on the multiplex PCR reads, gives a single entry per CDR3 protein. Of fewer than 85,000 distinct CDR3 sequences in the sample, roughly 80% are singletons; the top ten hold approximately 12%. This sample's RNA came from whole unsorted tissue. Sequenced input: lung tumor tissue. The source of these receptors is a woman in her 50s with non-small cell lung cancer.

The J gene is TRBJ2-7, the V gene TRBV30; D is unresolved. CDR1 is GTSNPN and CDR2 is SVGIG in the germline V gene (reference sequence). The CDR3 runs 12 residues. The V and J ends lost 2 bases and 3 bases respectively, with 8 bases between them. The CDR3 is CAWSMHGYEQYF. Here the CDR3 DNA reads TGTGCCTGGAGTATGCACGGCTACGAGCAGTACTTC.

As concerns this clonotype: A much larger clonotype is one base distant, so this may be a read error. The CDR3, as DNA: TGTGCCGGCAGCCAAACCGACCGACAAGAGACCCAGTACTTC. Protein: CAGSQTDRQETQYF. The chain combines TRBV14 with TRBJ2-5; no clear D. The CDR3 spans 14 residues. Germline-derived CDR1 and CDR2 are SGHDN and FVKESK.

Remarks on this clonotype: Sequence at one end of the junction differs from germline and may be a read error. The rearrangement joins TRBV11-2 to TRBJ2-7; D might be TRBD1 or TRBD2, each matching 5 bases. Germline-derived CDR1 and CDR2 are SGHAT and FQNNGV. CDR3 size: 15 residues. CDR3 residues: CTSSLTWGNSYEHYF. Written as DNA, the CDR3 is TGTACCAGCAGCTTAACGTGGGGGAACTCCTACGAGCATTACTTC. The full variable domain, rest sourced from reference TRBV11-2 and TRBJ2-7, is EAGVAQSPRYKIIEKRQSVAFWCNPISGHATLYWYQQILGQGPKLLIQFQNNGVVDDSQLPKDRFSAERLKGVDSTLKIQPAKLEDSAVYLCTSSLTWGNSYEHYFGPGTRLTVT.